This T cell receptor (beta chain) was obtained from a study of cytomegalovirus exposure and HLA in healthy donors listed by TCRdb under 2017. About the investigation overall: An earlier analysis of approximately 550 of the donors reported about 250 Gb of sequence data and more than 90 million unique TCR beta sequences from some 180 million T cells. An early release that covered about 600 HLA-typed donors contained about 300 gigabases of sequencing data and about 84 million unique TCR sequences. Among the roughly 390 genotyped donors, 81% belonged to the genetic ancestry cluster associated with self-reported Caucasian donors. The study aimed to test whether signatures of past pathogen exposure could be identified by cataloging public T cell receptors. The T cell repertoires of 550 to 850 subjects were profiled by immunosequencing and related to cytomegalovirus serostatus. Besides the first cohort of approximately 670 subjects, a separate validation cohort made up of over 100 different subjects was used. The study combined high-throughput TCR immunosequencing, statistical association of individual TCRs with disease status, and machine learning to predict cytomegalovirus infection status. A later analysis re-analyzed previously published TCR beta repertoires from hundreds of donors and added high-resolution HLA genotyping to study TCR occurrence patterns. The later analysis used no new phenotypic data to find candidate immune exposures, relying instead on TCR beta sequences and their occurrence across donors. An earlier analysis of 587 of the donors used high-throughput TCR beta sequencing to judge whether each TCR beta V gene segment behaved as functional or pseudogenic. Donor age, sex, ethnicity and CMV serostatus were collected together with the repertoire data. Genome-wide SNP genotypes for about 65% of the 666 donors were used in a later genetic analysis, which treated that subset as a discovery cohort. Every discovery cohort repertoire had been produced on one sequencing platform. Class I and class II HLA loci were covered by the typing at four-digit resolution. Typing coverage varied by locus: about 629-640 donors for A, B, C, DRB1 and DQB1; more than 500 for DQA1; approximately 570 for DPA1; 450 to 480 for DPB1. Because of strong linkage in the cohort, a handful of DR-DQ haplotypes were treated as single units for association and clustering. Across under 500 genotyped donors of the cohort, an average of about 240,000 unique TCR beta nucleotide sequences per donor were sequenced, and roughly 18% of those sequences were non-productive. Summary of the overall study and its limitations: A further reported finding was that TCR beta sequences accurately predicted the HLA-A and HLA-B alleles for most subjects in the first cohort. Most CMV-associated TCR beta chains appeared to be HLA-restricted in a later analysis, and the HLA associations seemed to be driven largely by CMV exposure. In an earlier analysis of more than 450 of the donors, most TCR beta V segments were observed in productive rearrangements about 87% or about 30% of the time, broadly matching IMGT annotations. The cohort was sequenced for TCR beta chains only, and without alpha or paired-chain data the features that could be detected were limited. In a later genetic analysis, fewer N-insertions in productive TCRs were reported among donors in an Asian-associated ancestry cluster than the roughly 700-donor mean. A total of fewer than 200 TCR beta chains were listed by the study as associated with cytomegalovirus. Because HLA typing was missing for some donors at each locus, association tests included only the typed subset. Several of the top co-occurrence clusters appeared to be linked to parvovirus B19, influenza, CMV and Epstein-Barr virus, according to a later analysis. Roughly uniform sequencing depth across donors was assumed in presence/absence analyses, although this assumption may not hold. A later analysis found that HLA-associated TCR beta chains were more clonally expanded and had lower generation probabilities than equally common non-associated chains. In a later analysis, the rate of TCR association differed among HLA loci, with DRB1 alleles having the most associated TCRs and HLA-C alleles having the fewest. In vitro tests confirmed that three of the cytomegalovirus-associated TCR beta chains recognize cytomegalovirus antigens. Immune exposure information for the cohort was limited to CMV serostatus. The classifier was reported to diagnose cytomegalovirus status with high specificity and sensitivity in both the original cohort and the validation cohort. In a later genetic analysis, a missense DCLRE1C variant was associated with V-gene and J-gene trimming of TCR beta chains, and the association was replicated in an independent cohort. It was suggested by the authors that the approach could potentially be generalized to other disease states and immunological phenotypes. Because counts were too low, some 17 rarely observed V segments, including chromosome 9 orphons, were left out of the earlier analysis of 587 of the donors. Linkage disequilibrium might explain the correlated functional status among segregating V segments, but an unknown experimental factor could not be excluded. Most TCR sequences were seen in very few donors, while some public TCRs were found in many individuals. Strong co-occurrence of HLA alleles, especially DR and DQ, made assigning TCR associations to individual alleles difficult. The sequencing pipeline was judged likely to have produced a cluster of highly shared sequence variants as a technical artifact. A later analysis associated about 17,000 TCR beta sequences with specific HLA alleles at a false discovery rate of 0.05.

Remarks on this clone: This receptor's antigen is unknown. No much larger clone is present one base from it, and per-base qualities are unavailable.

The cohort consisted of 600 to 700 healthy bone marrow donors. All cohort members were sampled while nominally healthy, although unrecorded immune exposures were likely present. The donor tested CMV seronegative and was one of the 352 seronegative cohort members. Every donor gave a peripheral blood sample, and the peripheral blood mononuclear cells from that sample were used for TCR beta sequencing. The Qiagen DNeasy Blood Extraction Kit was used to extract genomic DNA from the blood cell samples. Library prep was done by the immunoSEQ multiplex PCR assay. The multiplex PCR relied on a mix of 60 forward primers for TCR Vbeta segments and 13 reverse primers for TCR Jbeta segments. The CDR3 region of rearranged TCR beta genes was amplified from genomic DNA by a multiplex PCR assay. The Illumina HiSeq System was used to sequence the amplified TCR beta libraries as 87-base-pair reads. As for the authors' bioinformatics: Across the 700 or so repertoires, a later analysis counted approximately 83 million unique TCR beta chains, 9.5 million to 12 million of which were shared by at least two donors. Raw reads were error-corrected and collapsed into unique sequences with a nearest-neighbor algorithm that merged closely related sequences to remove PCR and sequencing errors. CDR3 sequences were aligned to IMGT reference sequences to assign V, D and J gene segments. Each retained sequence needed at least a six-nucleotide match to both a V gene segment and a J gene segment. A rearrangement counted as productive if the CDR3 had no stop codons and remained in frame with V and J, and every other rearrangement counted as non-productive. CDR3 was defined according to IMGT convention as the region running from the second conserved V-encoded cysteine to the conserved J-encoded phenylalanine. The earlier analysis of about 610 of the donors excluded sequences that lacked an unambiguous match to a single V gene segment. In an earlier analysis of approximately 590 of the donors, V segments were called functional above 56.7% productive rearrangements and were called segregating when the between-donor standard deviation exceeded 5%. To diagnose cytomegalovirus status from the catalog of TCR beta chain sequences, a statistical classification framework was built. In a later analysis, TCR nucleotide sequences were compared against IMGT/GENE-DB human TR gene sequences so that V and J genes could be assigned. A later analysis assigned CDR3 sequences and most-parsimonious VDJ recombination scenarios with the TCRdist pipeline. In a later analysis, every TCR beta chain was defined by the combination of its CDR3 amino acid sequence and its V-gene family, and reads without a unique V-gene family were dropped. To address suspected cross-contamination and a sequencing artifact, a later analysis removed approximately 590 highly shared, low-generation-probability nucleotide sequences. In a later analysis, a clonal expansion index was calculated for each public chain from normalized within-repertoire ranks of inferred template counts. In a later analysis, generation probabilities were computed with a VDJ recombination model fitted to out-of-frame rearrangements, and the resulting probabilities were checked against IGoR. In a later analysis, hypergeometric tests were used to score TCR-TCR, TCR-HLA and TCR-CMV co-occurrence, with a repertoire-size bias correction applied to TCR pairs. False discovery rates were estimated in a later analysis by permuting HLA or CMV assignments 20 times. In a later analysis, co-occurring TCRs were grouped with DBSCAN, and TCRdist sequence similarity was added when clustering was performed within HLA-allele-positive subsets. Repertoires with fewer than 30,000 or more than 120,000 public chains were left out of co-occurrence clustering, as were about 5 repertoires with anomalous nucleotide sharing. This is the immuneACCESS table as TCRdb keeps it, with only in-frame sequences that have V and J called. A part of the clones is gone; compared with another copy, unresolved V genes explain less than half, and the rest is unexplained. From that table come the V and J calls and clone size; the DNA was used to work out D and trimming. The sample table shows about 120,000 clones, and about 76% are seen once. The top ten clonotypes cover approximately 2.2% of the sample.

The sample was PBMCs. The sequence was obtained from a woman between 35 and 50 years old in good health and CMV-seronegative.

The CDR3 protein sequence reads: CASSSRTGPMNTEAFF. The nucleotide sequence reads TGTGCCAGTAGTTCGCGGACAGGGCCGATGAACACTGAAGCTTTCTTT. The V and J genes are TRBV19 and TRBJ1-1; a stretch of 8 junction bases matches TRBD1. From the cysteine through the phenylalanine, the CDR3 covers 16 amino acids. Only CDR3 DNA is held: 48 bases, read in frame from base 1. Here V drops 5 bases and J drops 0 bases, and the junction holds 8 bases not matched to any gene. The CDR1 and CDR2 encoded by the germline V gene (reference sequence) are LNHDA and SQIVND.